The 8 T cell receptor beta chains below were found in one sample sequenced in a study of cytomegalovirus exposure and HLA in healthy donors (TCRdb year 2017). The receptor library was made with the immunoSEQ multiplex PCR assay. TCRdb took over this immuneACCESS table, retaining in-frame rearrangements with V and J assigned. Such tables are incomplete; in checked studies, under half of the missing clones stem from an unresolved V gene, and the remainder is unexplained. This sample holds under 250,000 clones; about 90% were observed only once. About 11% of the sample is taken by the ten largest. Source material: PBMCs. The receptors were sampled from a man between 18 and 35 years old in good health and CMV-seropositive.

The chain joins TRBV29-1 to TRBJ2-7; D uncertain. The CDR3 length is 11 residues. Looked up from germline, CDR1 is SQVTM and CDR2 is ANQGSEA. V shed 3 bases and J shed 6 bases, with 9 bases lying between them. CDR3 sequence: CSVDWGIEQYF. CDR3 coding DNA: TGCAGCGTTGACTGGGGAATCGAGCAGTACTTC.

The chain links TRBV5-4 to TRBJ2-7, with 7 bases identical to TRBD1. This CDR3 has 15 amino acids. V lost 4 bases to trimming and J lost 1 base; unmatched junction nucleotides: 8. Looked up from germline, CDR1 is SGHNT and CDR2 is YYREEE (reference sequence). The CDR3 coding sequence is TGTGCCAGCAGCCTACTGACAGGGTATTCCTACGAGCAGTACTTC. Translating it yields CASSLLTGYSYEQYF.

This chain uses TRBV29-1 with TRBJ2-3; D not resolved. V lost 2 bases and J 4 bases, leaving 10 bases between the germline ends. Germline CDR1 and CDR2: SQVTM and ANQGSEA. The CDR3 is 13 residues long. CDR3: CSVEWGRADTQYF. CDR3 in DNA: TGCAGCGTTGAATGGGGAAGGGCAGATACGCAGTATTTT.

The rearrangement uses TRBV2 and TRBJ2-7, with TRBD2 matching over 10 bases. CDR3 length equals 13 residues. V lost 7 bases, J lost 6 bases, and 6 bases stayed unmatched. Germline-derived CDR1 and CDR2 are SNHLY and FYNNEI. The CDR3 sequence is CASKLAGHSEQYF. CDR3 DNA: TGTGCCAGCAAACTAGCGGGGCACAGCGAGCAGTACTTC.

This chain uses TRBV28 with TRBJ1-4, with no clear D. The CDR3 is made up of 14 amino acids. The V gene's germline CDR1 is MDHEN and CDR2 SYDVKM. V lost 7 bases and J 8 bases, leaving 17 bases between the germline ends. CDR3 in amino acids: CASTNGYSGEKLFF. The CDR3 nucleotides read TGTGCCAGCACCAATGGGTATTCTGGAGAAAAACTGTTTTTT.

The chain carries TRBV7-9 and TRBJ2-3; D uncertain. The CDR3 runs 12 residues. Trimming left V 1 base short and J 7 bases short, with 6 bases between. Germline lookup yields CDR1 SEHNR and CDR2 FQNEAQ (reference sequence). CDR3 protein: CASSLDGYTQYF. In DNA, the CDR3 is TGTGCCAGCAGCTTAGACGGTTATACGCAGTATTTT.

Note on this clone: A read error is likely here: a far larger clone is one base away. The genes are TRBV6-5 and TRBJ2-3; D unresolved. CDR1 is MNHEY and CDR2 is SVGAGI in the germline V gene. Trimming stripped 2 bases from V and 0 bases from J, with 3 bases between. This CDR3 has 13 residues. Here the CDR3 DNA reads TGTGCCAGCAGTTACGGGAGCACAGATACGCAGTATTTT. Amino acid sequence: CASSYGSTDTQYF.

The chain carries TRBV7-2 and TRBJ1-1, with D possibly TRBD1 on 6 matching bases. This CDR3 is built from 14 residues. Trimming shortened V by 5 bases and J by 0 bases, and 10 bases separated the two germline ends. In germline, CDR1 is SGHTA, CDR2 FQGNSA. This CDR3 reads CASSPDRLNTEAFF. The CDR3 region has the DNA TGTGCCAGCAGCCCGGACAGACTGAACACTGAAGCTTTCTTT.